Presented here are 3 T cell receptor beta chains from one specimen sequenced in a study of cytomegalovirus exposure and HLA in healthy donors. 13 Jbeta primers and 60 Vbeta primers were used for the PCR. Some clones are missing from TCRdb's copy, which holds only in-frame ones; the method was immunoSEQ multiplex PCR. The sample consists of over 150,000 clones, 80% to 85% of them appearing once. Sequencing was carried out using PBMCs. Receptors were obtained from a young woman in good health and CMV-seronegative.

The V and J genes are TRBV4-3 and TRBJ2-2, with D possibly TRBD1 on 6 matching bases. CDR3 length: 14 amino acids. Germline loops: CDR1 LGHNA, CDR2 YSLEER. V was pared by 4 bases and J by 7 bases, with 13 bases between. This chain's CDR3 is CASSPGEGIGELFF. CDR3 bases: TGCGCCAGCAGCCCAGGGGAAGGGATCGGGGAGCTGTTTTTT.

The gene calls are TRBV5-5 and TRBJ2-7; D is possibly TRBD1 (6 bases). Trimming stripped 2 bases from V and 6 bases from J, with 9 bases between. The CDR3 spans 12 residues. Germline V gives CDR1 SGHKS, CDR2 YYEKEE (reference sequence). Here the CDR3 DNA reads TGTGCCAGCAGCTTTCAGGGGCGCGAGCAGTACTTC. Its protein is CASSFQGREQYF.

This chain connects TRBV12-1 to TRBJ2-6; the table's TRBD1 call for D was not verified on the DNA. TRBV12-1 is tagged as a pseudogene. The CDR3 runs to 17 residues. The DNA for the CDR3 is TGTGCCAGCAGCTTTGTTCCTTTAAATGCTGGGGCCAACGGCCTGACTTTC. The encoded protein is CASSFVPLNAGANGLTF.